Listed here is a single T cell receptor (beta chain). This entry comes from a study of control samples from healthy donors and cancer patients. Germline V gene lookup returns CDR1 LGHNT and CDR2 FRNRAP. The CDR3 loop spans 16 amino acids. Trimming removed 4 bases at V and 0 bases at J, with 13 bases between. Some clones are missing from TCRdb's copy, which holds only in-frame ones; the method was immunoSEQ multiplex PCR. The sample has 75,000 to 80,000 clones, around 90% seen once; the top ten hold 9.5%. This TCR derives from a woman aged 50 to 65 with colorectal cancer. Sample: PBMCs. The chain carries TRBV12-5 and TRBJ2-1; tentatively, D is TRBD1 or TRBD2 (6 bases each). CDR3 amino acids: CASGWGAESSYNEQFF. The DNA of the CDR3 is TGTGCTAGTGGTTGGGGGGCTGAAAGCTCCTACAATGAGCAGTTCTTC. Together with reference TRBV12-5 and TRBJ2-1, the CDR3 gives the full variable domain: DARVTQTPRHKVTEMGQEVTMRCQPILGHNTVFWYRQTMMQGLELLAYFRNRAPLDDSGMPKDRFSAEMPDATLATLKIQPSEPRDSAVYFCASGWGAESSYNEQFFGPGTRLTVL.